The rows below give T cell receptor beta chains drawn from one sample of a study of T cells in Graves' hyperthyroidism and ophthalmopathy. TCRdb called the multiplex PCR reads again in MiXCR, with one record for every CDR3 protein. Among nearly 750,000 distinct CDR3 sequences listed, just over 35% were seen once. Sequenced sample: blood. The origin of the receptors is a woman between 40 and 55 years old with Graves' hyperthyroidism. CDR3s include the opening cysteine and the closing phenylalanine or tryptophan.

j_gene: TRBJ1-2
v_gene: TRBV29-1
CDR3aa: CSVVHRDNSNYGYTF

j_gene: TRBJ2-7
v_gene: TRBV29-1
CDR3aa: CSARTARGGEQYF

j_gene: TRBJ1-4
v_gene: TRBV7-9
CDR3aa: CASTPSGQGHEKLFF

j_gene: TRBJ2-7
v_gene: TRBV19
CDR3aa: CASSLRTSGSYEQYF

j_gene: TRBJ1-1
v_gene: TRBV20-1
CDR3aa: CSARGLGGGPHMNTEAFF

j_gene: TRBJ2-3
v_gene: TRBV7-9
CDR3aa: CASSLIDRRKHTQYF

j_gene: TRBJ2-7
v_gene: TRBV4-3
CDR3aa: CASSQGGHGSYEQYF

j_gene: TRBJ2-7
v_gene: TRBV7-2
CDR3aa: CASSTRTSGSFYEQYF

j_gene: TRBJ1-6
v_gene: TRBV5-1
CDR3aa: CASSWDSDNSPLHF

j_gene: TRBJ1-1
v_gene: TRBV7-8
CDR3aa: CASRPYRDPGGAFF

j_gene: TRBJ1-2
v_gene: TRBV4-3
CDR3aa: CASSQEPQGGRGYTF

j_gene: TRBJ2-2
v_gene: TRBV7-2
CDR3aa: CASSHSEGPGELFF

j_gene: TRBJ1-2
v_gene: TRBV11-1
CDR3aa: CASSPLGQGLLEGGYTF

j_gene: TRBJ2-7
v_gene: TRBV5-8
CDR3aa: CASKRGFAYEQYF

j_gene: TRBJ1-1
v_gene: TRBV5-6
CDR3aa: CASSLLRDTEAFF

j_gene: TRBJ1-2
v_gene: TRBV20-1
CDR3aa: CSAVNRNYGYTF

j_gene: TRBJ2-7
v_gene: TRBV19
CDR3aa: CASSVEDHLYEQYF

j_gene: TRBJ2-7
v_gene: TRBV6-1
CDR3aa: CASRRKGQGGYEQYF

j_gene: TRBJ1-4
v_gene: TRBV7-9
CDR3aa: CASSRIQGSGNEKLFF

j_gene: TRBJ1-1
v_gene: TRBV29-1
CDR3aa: CSMGWGGVNTEAFF

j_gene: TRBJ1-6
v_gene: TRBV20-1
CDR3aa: CSARSIQGTPLHF

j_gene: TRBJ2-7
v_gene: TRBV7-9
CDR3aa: CASSAQGLEQYF

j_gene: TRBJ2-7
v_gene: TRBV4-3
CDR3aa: CASSQGLWGRDHEQYF

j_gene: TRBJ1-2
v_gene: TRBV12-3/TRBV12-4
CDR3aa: CASSLPGRPNYGYTF

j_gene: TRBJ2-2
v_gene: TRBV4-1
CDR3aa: CASSASMVGGELFF

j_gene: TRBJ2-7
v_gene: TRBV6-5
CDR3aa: CASSSAATYEQYF

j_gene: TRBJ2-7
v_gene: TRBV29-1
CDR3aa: CSVEGLAVPYEQYF

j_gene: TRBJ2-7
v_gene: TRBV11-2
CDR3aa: CASSALTSYEQYF

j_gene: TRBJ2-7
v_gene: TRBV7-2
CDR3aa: CASSDSTSGRRHEQYF

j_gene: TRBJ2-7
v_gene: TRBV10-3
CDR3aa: CASSLSIREGHEQYF

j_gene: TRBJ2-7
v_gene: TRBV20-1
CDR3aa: CSAWEGSSYEQYF

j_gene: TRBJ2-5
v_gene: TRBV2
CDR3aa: CASRSTTQETQYF

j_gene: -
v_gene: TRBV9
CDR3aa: CASSGSRGELDIQYF

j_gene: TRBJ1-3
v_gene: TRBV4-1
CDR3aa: CASSQVRGQVNTIYF

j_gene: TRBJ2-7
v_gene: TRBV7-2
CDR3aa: CASSLRDFPYEQYF

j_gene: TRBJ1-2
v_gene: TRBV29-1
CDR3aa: CSVEDRGYGYTF

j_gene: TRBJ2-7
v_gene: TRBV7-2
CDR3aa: CASSLGLGSSYEQYF

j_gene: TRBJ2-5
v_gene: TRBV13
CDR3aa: CASSGQTSQETQYF

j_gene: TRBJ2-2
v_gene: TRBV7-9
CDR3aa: CASSFSGQGRSGELFF

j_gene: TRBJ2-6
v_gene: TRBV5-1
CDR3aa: CASSLVGGGSPASGANVLTF

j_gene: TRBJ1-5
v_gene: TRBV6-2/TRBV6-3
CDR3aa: CASSSRDTHGNQPQHF

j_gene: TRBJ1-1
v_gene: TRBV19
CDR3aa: CASSQTGGPTEAFF

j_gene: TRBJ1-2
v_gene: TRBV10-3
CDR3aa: CAISETGWYGYTF

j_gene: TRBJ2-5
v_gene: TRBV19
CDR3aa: CASSIVLQGEKTQYF

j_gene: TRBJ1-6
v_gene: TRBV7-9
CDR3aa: CASSRGQGNSPPHF

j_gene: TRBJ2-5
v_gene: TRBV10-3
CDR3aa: CAISAQDYRETQYF

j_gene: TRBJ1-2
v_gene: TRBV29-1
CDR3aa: CSVDPSGDPRGYTF

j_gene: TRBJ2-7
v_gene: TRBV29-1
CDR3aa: CSVDMDSAGYEQYF